The entry below gives a single T cell receptor (beta chain) sequence along with its context. Its antigen is currently not known. Nothing much larger sits one base from this clone, and base qualities are not available. Library construction relied on the immunoSEQ multiplex PCR assay. The multiplex PCR relied on a mix of 60 forward primers for TCR Vbeta segments and 13 reverse primers for TCR Jbeta segments. Amplification of the CDR3 region of rearranged TCR beta genes was performed with a multiplex PCR assay on genomic DNA. The amplified TCR beta libraries were sequenced on the Illumina HiSeq System as 87-base-pair reads. As for how the authors treated the data: A later analysis tallied around 87 million unique TCR beta chains across the 666 repertoires, and approximately 12 million of those chains were shared by two or more donors. Raw reads were error-corrected and collapsed into unique sequences by a nearest-neighbor algorithm in which closely related sequences were merged to remove PCR and sequencing errors. V, D and J gene segments were assigned by aligning CDR3 sequences to IMGT reference sequences. For a sequence to be retained, a match of at least six nucleotides was required to both a V gene segment and a J gene segment. A rearrangement counted as productive if the CDR3 had no stop codons and remained in frame with V and J, and every other rearrangement counted as non-productive. Following IMGT convention, CDR3 was defined as the stretch from the second conserved V-encoded cysteine to the conserved J-encoded phenylalanine. In an earlier analysis of 550 to 650 of the donors, sequences lacking an unambiguous match to a single V gene segment were excluded. In an earlier analysis of approximately 550 of the donors, V segments were called functional above 56.7% productive rearrangements and were called segregating when the between-donor standard deviation exceeded 5%. To diagnose cytomegalovirus status from the catalog of TCR beta chain sequences, a statistical classification framework was built. A later analysis assigned V and J genes by comparing TCR nucleotide sequences with IMGT/GENE-DB human TR gene sequences. The TCRdist pipeline was used in a later analysis to assign CDR3 sequences and most-parsimonious VDJ recombination scenarios. In a later analysis, each TCR beta chain was defined by its CDR3 amino acid sequence together with its V-gene family, and reads without a unique V-gene family were excluded. In a later analysis, 550 to 650 highly shared, low-generation-probability nucleotide sequences were removed to address suspected cross-contamination and a sequencing artifact. In a later analysis, a clonal expansion index was calculated for each public chain from normalized within-repertoire ranks of inferred template counts. A later analysis computed generation probabilities with a VDJ recombination model fitted to out-of-frame rearrangements, and checked the results against IGoR. Hypergeometric tests were used in a later analysis to score TCR-TCR, TCR-HLA and TCR-CMV co-occurrence, with a repertoire-size bias correction applied to the TCR pairs. In a later analysis, false discovery rates were estimated by permuting HLA or CMV assignments 20 times. In a later analysis, co-occurring TCRs were grouped using DBSCAN, and TCRdist sequence similarity was added for clustering within HLA-allele-positive subsets. Repertoires with fewer than 30,000 or more than 120,000 public chains, plus five repertoires with anomalous nucleotide sharing, were excluded from co-occurrence clustering. The table comes from immuneACCESS by way of TCRdb, which keeps in-frame sequences with V and J called. Part of the clones is missing from these tables; in studies checked, under half for an unresolved V gene and the rest for unknown reasons. V and J calls and clone size are as listed in that table; D and trimming were resolved from the DNA. The sample table lists some 90,000 clones, 65% to 80% of them with a count of one. Roughly 15% of the sample belongs to the ten largest clones.

The cohort consisted of more than 650 healthy bone marrow donors. At the time of sampling, all cohort members were nominally healthy, though unrecorded immune exposures were likely present. The donor was CMV seropositive and was included in the group of almost 300 seropositive cohort members. A peripheral blood sample was collected from each donor, and TCR beta sequencing was performed on peripheral blood mononuclear cells. The Qiagen DNeasy Blood Extraction Kit was used to extract genomic DNA from the blood cell samples. The data stem from a study of cytomegalovirus exposure and HLA in healthy donors (dated by TCRdb to about 2017). Study-level background: An earlier analysis of approximately 550 of the donors reported approximately 270 Gb of sequence data and more than 90 million unique TCR beta sequences from roughly 200 million T cells. To predict cytomegalovirus infection status, the study brought together high-throughput TCR immunosequencing, statistical association of individual TCRs with disease status, and machine learning. Donor age, sex, ethnicity and CMV serostatus were compiled together with the repertoire data. An earlier analysis of approximately 500 of the donors applied high-throughput TCR beta sequencing to assess whether each TCR beta V gene segment acted as functional or pseudogenic. Besides the first cohort of 666 subjects, a separate validation cohort made up of 120 or so different subjects was used. To study patterns of TCR occurrence, a later analysis re-analyzed previously published TCR beta repertoires from around 700 donors and added high-resolution HLA genotyping. A handful of DR-DQ haplotypes were handled as single units for association and clustering because linkage in the cohort was strong. A later genetic analysis took genome-wide SNP genotypes for about three fifths of the 666 donors and used that subset as a discovery cohort. Rather than using new phenotypic data, the later analysis identified candidate immune exposures from TCR beta sequences and from how often those sequences occurred across donors. About 300 gigabases of sequencing data and 80 million or so unique TCR sequences were included in an early release covering 550 to 650 HLA-typed donors. Every repertoire in the discovery cohort had been generated on one and the same sequencing platform. The aim of the study was to test whether cataloging public T cell receptors could identify signatures of past pathogen exposure. The number of donors typed differed by locus, with about 629-630 for A, B, C, DRB1 and DQB1, around 500 for DQA1, about 610 for DPA1, and around 450 for DPB1. Among about 400 genotyped donors of the cohort, an average of approximately 240,000 unique TCR beta nucleotide sequences was sequenced per donor, of which about 18% were non-productive. Of the 398 genotyped donors, around 81% fell in the genetic ancestry cluster associated with self-reported Caucasian donors. Class I and class II HLA loci were covered by the typing at four-digit resolution. The T cell repertoires of 666 subjects were profiled by immunosequencing and related to cytomegalovirus serostatus. Overall study results and their limits: A cluster of highly shared sequence variants was judged likely to be a technical artifact of the sequencing pipeline. The earlier analysis of 587 of the donors excluded approximately 15 rarely observed V segments, including chromosome 9 orphons, because counts were too low. At a false discovery rate of 0.05, a later analysis linked 16,951 TCR beta sequences to specific HLA alleles. The classifier was reported to diagnose cytomegalovirus status with high specificity and sensitivity in both the original and validation cohorts. In a later analysis, HLA-associated TCR beta chains showed more clonal expansion and lower generation probabilities than non-associated chains that were equally common. Compared with the roughly 670-donor mean, donors in an Asian-associated ancestry cluster had fewer N-insertions in productive TCRs, according to a later genetic analysis. Correlated functional status among segregating V segments might reflect linkage disequilibrium, but an unknown experimental factor could not be ruled out. In a later analysis, the rate of TCR association differed among HLA loci, with DRB1 alleles having the most associated TCRs and HLA-C alleles having the fewest. Most TCR sequences were observed very rarely across donors, whereas some public TCRs were present in many individuals. Presence/absence analyses assumed roughly uniform sequencing depth across donors, an assumption that may not hold. The study listed around 160 TCR beta chains as associated with cytomegalovirus. Broadly in line with IMGT annotations, most TCR beta V segments showed up in productive rearrangements about 90% or about 30% of the time in an earlier analysis of around 600 of the donors. Assigning TCR associations to individual alleles was difficult when HLA alleles, especially DR and DQ, strongly co-occurred. The authors suggested that the approach could potentially be extended to other disease states and immunological phenotypes. Immune exposure information for the cohort was limited to CMV serostatus. A further reported finding was that TCR beta sequences accurately predicted the HLA-A and HLA-B alleles for most subjects in the first cohort. Several of the top co-occurrence clusters appeared to be linked to parvovirus B19, influenza, CMV and Epstein-Barr virus, according to a later analysis. In a later analysis, most CMV-associated TCR beta chains were found to appear HLA-restricted, with HLA associations seemingly driven largely by CMV exposure. In this cohort, only TCR beta chains were sequenced, and detectable features were limited by the absence of alpha or paired-chain data. A later genetic analysis associated a missense DCLRE1C variant with V-gene and J-gene trimming of TCR beta chains, and an independent cohort replicated the association. Because HLA typing was missing for some donors at each locus, association tests included only the typed subset. Three of the identified cytomegalovirus-associated TCR beta chains were confirmed in vitro to be specific for cytomegalovirus antigens.

The TCR comes from a woman in her 70s in good health and CMV-seropositive. The specimen was PBMCs.

The nucleotide sequence reads TGTGCCAGCAGCTTGGGCCGACGTGGTGAGCAGTTCTTC. It specifies CASSLGRRGEQFF. This receptor chain uses TRBV11-3 and TRBJ2-1; no D gene can be assigned with confidence. At the junction V is shortened by 3 bases and J by 9 bases, with 12 bases in between. Including cysteine and phenylalanine, the CDR3 has 13 amino acids. The CDR3 DNA has 39 bases and is translated from base 1. Based on the germline V gene, the CDR1 and CDR2 sequences are SGHNT and YENEEA.